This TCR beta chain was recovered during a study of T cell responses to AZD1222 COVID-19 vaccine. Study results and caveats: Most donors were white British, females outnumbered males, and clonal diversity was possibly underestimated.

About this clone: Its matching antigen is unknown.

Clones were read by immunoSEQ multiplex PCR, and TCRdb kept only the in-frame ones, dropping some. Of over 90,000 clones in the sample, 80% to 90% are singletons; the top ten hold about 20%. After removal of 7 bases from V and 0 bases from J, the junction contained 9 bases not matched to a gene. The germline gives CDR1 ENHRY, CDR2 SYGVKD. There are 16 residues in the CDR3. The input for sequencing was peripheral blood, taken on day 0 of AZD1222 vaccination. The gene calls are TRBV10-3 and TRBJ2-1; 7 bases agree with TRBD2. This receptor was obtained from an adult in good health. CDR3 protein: CAITSSGDLSYNEQFF. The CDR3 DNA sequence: TGTGCCATCACTTCTAGCGGAGACCTCTCCTACAATGAGCAGTTCTTC.